The 2 T cell receptor beta chains in this list originate from one sample, sequenced in a study of blood T cell repertoires in COVID-19. The protocol was immunoSEQ multiplex PCR, while the TCRdb copy is restricted to in-frame clones and leaves out a portion. The table has approximately 210,000 clones, more than 70% seen once; the top ten hold approximately 4.6%. The sequenced material came from PBMCs or T cells enriched from blood (not recorded which). These receptors were collected from a man aged 30 to 39 with acute COVID-19.

The chain couples TRBV5-1 to TRBJ2-7; 7 bases align to TRBD1. The CDR3 is 14 amino acids. In germline, CDR1 is SGHRS, CDR2 YFSETQ. V lost 6 bases, J lost 7 bases, and 13 bases stayed unmatched. The CDR3 sequence is CASTLMGQPGEQYF. Here the CDR3 DNA reads TGCGCCAGCACCCTGATGGGACAGCCTGGGGAGCAGTACTTC.

V and J are TRBV10-2 and TRBJ1-3, with a possible D match to TRBD1 (6 bases). There are 15 residues in the CDR3. Germline V gives CDR1 WSHSY, CDR2 SAAADI. Trimming took off 3 bases at V and 1 base at J, with 10 bases between the two ends. The CDR3, as DNA: TGCGCCAGCAGTGAAACAGGGATGTCTGGAAACACCATATATTTT. It codes for CASSETGMSGNTIYF.